These T cell receptor beta chains were read from a single sample in a study of shared clonotypes between healthy human individuals. Measured with immunoSEQ multiplex PCR; TCRdb has only the in-frame clones, and not every one. Among over 2,000,000 clones listed, about 94% were seen once. The specimen sequenced was naive CD8+ T cells from PBMCs. The receptors shown here come from a man younger than 35 in good health. Some clones in this sample may be carry-over from other donors' samples. Each CDR3 is given with its conserved first and last residue. A D gene is named only where the DNA matches it firmly. Rows may omit the clone size; those that give it use once, few, many or a size class.

TRBV7-9	NA	NA	TRBJ2-1	TGTGCCAGCAGCTTAGGGTTGGGGAATGAGCAGTTCTTC	CASSLGLGNEQFF
TRBV4-1	NA	NA	TRBJ2-3	TGCGCCAGCAGCCAGGAGGGTCTCAGTTCCACAGATACGCAGTATTTT	CASSQEGLSSTDTQYF
TRBV27	NA	NA	TRBJ2-7	TGTGCCAGCAGTTTATTGACCTGGGGTGAACAGTACTTC	CASSLLTWGEQYF
TRBV7-6	NA	NA	TRBJ2-5	TGTGCCAGCAGAGAGAGGGGCCAAAAACTTAACCAAGAGACCCAGTACTTC	CASRERGQKLNQETQYF
TRBV19	NA	once	TRBJ2-7	TGTGCCAGTAGTAACGCGTATTCCTACGAGCAGTACTTC	CASSNAYSYEQYF
TRBV19	NA	NA	TRBJ1-1	TGTGCCAGTAGACGAACCTGGGGAGCCCTGAACACTGAAGCTTTCTTT	CASRRTWGALNTEAFF
TRBV7-9	NA	NA	TRBJ2-7	TGTGCCAGCCTAGGGCCGGGCGAGCAGTACTTC	CASLGPGEQYF
TRBV7-9	NA	NA	TRBJ2-7	TGTGCCAGCAGCTCCGTGGACAGAGCCTACGAGCAGTACTTC	CASSSVDRAYEQYF
TRBV16	TRBD2	NA	TRBJ2-1	TGTGCCAGCAGCCAACCGACTAGCGTAGTAAATGAGCAGTTCTTC	CASSQPTSVVNEQFF
TRBV19	NA	NA	TRBJ2-7	TGTGCCAGTAGTACCTCGGCCACCCATACCTACGAGCAGTACTTC	CASSTSATHTYEQYF
TRBV27	NA	NA	TRBJ2-5	TGTGCCAGCAGTCCCCGGACGGTAGACGAGACCCAGTACTTC	CASSPRTVDETQYF
TRBV30	NA	NA	TRBJ1-4	TGTGCCTGGTCCGGGAGGCCAGGGGATGAAAAACTGTTTTTT	CAWSGRPGDEKLFF
TRBV4-3	TRBD2	NA	TRBJ2-1	TGCGCCAGCAGCCAAGGCACAGGGTCACTAGCGGGAGGACGTTACAATGAGCAGTTCTTC	CASSQGTGSLAGGRYNEQFF
TRBV6-1	NA	NA	TRBJ2-5	TGTGCCAGCAGGGACGGGGCTGACAGGACCCAGGACTTC	CASRDGADRTQDF
TRBV28	NA	NA	TRBJ1-3	TGTGCCAGCAGAGTAGACAGGACATCTGGAAACACCATATATTTT	CASRVDRTSGNTIYF
TRBV7-9	TRBD2	NA	TRBJ2-2	TGTGCCAGCAGCTTACCAGGGACTAGCGGCACCGGGGAGCTGTTTTTT	CASSLPGTSGTGELFF
TRBV27	TRBD1	NA	TRBJ1-2	TGTGCCAGCAGTTTAAAAGGACAGGCCTATGGCTACACCTTC	CASSLKGQAYGYTF